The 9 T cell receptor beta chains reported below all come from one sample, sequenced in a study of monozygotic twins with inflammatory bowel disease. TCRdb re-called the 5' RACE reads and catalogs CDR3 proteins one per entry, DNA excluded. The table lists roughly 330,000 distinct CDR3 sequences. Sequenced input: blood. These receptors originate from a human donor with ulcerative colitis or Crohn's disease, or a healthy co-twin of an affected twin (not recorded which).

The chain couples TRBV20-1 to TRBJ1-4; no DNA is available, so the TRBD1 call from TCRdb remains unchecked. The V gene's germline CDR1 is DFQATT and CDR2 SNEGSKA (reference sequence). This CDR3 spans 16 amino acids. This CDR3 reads CSARDRLTGNGEKLFF.

The CDR3 loop is CASSLGTGNTIYF. The V and J genes are TRBV7-2 and TRBJ1-3; TCRdb proposes TRBD1, but this gene call is untestable without DNA. CDR1 and CDR2 (germline): SGHTA, FQGNSA. This CDR3 contains 13 residues.

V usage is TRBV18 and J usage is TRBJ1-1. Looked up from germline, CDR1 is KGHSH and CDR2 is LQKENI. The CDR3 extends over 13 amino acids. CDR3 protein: CASSPAFNTEAFF.

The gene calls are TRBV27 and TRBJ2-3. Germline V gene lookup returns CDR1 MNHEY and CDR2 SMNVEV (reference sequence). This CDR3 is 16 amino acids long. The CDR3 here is CVSSRLGVPSTDTQYF.

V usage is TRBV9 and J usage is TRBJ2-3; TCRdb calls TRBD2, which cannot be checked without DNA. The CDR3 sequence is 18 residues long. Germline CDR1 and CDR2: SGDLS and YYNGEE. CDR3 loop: CASSASWEAGGDPDTQYF.

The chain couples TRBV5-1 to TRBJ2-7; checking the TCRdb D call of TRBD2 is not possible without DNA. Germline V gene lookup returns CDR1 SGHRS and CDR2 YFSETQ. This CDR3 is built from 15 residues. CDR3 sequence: CASSSIAGGPYEQYF.

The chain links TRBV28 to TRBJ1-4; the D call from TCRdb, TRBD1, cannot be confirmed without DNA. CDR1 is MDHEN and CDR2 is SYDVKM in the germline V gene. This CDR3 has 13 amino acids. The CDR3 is CASSLSPAEKLFF.

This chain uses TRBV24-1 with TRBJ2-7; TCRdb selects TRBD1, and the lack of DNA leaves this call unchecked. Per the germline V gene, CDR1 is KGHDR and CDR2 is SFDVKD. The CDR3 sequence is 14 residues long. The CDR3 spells CATSDAGDRVKQYF.

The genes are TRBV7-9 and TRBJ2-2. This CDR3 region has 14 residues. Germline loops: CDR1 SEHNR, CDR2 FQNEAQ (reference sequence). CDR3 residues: CASSLVGDTGELFF.